Each of the 7 T cell receptor beta chains below was sequenced from the same sample in a study of technical replicates of blood from several donors. Method: immunoSEQ multiplex PCR; TCRdb's copy keeps in-frame clones and lacks some. This sample has 100,000 or so clones, with roughly 95% found just once. Sequenced sample: T cells isolated from PBMCs. These receptors were obtained from a human donor in good health.

This chain connects TRBV7-9 to TRBJ2-2; D unresolved. Germline V CDR1 and CDR2: SEHNR, FQNEAQ (reference sequence). V dropped 5 bases and J dropped 8 bases, with 15 bases sitting between them. The CDR3 has 14 residues. The CDR3 nucleotides read TGTGCCAGCAGCCCGAGCACCGGTCTGGGGGAGCTGTTTTTT. Translation: CASSPSTGLGELFF.

This sequence joins TRBV4-1 and TRBJ2-1, with a tentative D call TRBD2 (6 bases). The CDR3 is made up of 14 amino acids. The V end was cut by 2 bases, the J end by 4 bases, with 9 bases between. Germline assignment: CDR1 MGHRA and CDR2 YSYEKL. The CDR3 loop is CASSQTGGYNEQFF. For the CDR3, the DNA is TGCGCCAGCAGCCAAACCGGAGGGTACAATGAGCAGTTCTTC.

This sequence joins TRBV5-4 and TRBJ2-2, with 8 nucleotides matching TRBD1. V lost 4 bases, J lost 4 bases, and 6 bases stayed unmatched. Germline CDR1 and CDR2: SGHNT and YYREEE (reference sequence). CDR3 length: 15 residues. CDR3 residues: CASSVQGVVTGELFF. For the CDR3, the DNA is TGTGCCAGCAGCGTACAGGGGGTGGTCACCGGGGAGCTGTTTTTT.

This chain's CDR3 is CASSVPTTGSPPYEQYF. The CDR3 DNA reads TGTGCCAGCAGCGTCCCCACAACGGGGAGCCCACCCTACGAGCAGTACTTC. J is TRBJ2-7 and V is TRBV28; perhaps TRBD2 as D (5 bases). The length of the CDR3 is 17 residues. Looked up from germline, CDR1 is MDHEN and CDR2 is SYDVKM. Trimming stripped 6 bases from V and 2 bases from J, with 23 bases between.

The rearrangement joins TRBV29-1 to TRBJ2-5, with 8 bases matching TRBD1. Germline values: CDR1 SQVTM, CDR2 ANQGSEA. Unmatched junction bases numbered 10, after V lost 5 bases and J lost 5 bases. The CDR3 covers 14 residues. The CDR3 spells CSVTDRVARETQYF. For the CDR3, the DNA is TGCAGCGTTACGGACAGGGTAGCTCGGGAGACCCAGTACTTC.

The chain couples TRBV5-1 to TRBJ2-1; TRBD2 might be the D (5 bases). V dropped 0 bases and J dropped 2 bases, with 12 bases sitting between them. From germline, CDR1 is SGHRS and CDR2 YFSETQ. This CDR3 contains 16 residues. The CDR3 region is CASSLVHGNTYNEQFF. CDR3 coding DNA: TGCGCCAGCAGCTTGGTTCACGGGAACACCTACAATGAGCAGTTCTTC. The full variable domain, in which reference TRBV5-1 and TRBJ2-1 provide the parts outside the CDR3, is KAGVTQTPRYLIKTRGQQVTLSCSPISGHRSVSWYQQTPGQGLQFLFEYFSETQRNKGNFPGRFSGRQFSNSRSEMNVSTLELGDSALYLCASSLVHGNTYNEQFFGPGTRLTVL.

V and J are TRBV5-1 and TRBJ2-2; TRBD2 matches at 12 bases. Germline V gives CDR1 SGHRS, CDR2 YFSETQ. Unmatched junction bases numbered 3, after V lost 1 base and J lost 2 bases. This CDR3 has 17 residues. The chain's CDR3 is CASSLLAGGTNTGELFF. Written as DNA, the CDR3 is TGCGCCAGCAGCTTGCTAGCGGGGGGGACTAACACCGGGGAGCTGTTTTTT.